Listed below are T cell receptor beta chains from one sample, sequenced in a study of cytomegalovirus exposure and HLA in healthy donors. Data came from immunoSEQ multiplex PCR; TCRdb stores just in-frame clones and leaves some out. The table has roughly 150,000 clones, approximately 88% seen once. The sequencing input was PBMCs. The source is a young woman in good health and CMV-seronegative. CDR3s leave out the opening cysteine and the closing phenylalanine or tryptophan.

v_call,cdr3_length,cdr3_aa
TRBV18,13,ASSPILGGAGPAF
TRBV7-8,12,ASSSHPPRTKGL
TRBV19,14,ASSSPGVRSNQPQH
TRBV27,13,ASRTDRGFEETQY
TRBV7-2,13,ASSLAPEIRYEQY
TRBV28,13,ASSSPSVLAGELF
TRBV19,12,ASSMALANYGYT
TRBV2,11,ASSEAILSEAF
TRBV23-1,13,ASSRSGLGNTEAF
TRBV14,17,ASSQDPRRRGGAYNEQF
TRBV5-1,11,ASSFRSGDEQY
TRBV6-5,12,ASSRTSSTDTQY
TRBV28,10,ASSSFTGEAF
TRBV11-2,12,ASSLQGVHYGYT
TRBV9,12,ASTETDRGEKLF
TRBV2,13,ASGKGQGANQPQH
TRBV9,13,ASSVRTSLSDTQY
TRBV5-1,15,ASSLLSGQTNTGELF
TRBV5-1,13,ASSPGQGNLYEQY
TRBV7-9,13,ASSTWDSSTGELF
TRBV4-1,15,ASSPLRQGGMTGELF
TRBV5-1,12,ASSLSLEGEKLF
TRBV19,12,ASSIGRANTEAF